The clone carrying this TCR beta chain was seen repeatedly, ten times or more. The sample originates from a study of CD8+ T cells in alopecia areata. Study-level information: Tofacitinib was taken orally by treated patients, and the dose was 5 to 10 mg twice daily. Tofacitinib was given for 6 to 18 months, then stopped for 6 months.

Trimming left V 2 bases short and J 3 bases short, with 7 bases between. The CDR3 consists of 13 residues. The germline gives CDR1 LGHNA, CDR2 YSLEER. Treatment given: oral pan-JAK inhibitor, 5-10 mg twice daily. RNA was extracted and reverse transcribed into cDNA as the sequencing template. Libraries were prepared by immunoSEQ multiplex PCR; TCRdb keeps only in-frame clonotypes and omits some of them. The table lists about 270,000 clones, around 64% of them singletons. This specimen consisted of CD4+ T cells sorted from blood, obtained at week 52, from a patient treated with tofacitinib. The chain recombines TRBV4-3 with TRBJ1-1; D unresolved. The TCR comes from a human donor with alopecia areata. The CDR3 here is CASSQLIDTEAFF. The CDR3 DNA reads as TGCGCCAGCAGCCAACTCATAGACACTGAAGCTTTCTTT.